The source of this T cell receptor (beta chain) is a study of cytomegalovirus exposure and HLA in healthy donors (dated by TCRdb to about 2017). Background on the whole study: An earlier analysis of around 600 of the donors reported about 250 Gb of sequence data and some 120 million unique TCR beta sequences from 150 million to 200 million T cells. An early release covering approximately 600 HLA-typed donors comprised about 300 gigabases of sequencing data and roughly 86 million unique TCR sequences. The genetic ancestry cluster associated with self-reported Caucasian donors included around four fifths of the 300 to 400 genotyped donors. The study aimed to test whether cataloging public T cell receptors could reveal signatures of past pathogen exposure. The study used immunosequencing to profile the T cell repertoires of around 600 subjects and linked those repertoires to cytomegalovirus serostatus. Besides the first cohort of under 700 subjects, a separate validation cohort made up of 120 different subjects was used. High-throughput TCR immunosequencing, statistical association of individual TCRs with disease status, and machine learning were combined to predict cytomegalovirus infection status. In a later analysis, previously published TCR beta repertoires from 500 to 750 donors were re-analyzed and high-resolution HLA genotyping was added so that TCR occurrence patterns could be studied. In the later analysis, no new phenotypic data were used to find candidate immune exposures; instead, reliance was placed on TCR beta sequences and their occurrence across donors. An earlier analysis of 587 of the donors used high-throughput TCR beta sequencing to judge whether each TCR beta V gene segment behaved as functional or pseudogenic. Donor age, sex, ethnicity and CMV serostatus were compiled alongside the repertoire data. A later genetic analysis used genome-wide SNP genotypes for 398 of the 666 donors, treating that subset as a discovery cohort. All discovery cohort repertoires had been generated using a single sequencing platform. HLA typing included class I and class II loci at four-digit resolution. The number of typed donors differed by locus: about 629-630 for A, B, C, DRB1 and DQB1; approximately 520 for DQA1; 606 for DPA1; and roughly 470 for DPB1. A few DR-DQ haplotypes were handled as single units for association and clustering because linkage in the cohort was strong. Across approximately 420 genotyped donors of the cohort, an average of roughly 250,000 unique TCR beta nucleotide sequences per donor were sequenced, and around 19% of those sequences were non-productive.

Library creation used the immunoSEQ multiplex PCR assay. The multiplex PCR relied on a mix of 60 forward primers for TCR Vbeta segments and 13 reverse primers for TCR Jbeta segments. The CDR3 region of rearranged TCR beta genes was amplified from genomic DNA with a multiplex PCR assay. Amplified TCR beta libraries were sequenced as 87-base-pair reads on the Illumina HiSeq System. On the authors' methods: A later analysis tallied some 79 million unique TCR beta chains across the 666 repertoires, and roughly 11 million of those chains were shared by two or more donors. A nearest-neighbor algorithm error-corrected the raw reads and collapsed the reads into unique sequences, merging closely related sequences to remove PCR and sequencing errors. CDR3 sequences were aligned to IMGT reference sequences to assign V, D and J gene segments. For a sequence to be retained, at least a six-nucleotide match to both a V gene segment and a J gene segment was required. Rearrangements were classified as productive when the CDR3 lacked stop codons and remained in frame with V and J, and all other rearrangements were classified as non-productive. Following IMGT convention, CDR3 was defined as the stretch from the second conserved V-encoded cysteine to the conserved J-encoded phenylalanine. Sequences without an unambiguous match to a single V gene segment were excluded from the earlier analysis of 450 to 650 of the donors. In an earlier analysis of a few hundred of the donors, V segments were called functional above 56.7% productive rearrangements and were called segregating when the between-donor standard deviation exceeded 5%. To diagnose cytomegalovirus status from the catalog of TCR beta chain sequences, a statistical classification framework was built. In a later analysis, TCR nucleotide sequences were compared against IMGT/GENE-DB human TR gene sequences so that V and J genes could be assigned. The TCRdist pipeline was used in a later analysis to assign CDR3 sequences and most-parsimonious VDJ recombination scenarios. A later analysis defined each TCR beta chain by its CDR3 amino acid sequence plus V-gene family, and excluded reads lacking a unique V-gene family. As a way to deal with suspected cross-contamination and a sequencing artifact, a later analysis dropped under 600 nucleotide sequences that were highly shared and had low generation probability. In a later analysis, a clonal expansion index was calculated for each public chain from normalized within-repertoire ranks of inferred template counts. Generation probabilities in a later analysis came from a VDJ recombination model fitted to out-of-frame rearrangements, and those results were checked against IGoR. In a later analysis, hypergeometric tests were used to score TCR-TCR, TCR-HLA and TCR-CMV co-occurrence, with a repertoire-size bias correction applied to TCR pairs. False discovery rates were estimated in a later analysis by permuting HLA or CMV assignments 20 times. A later analysis grouped co-occurring TCRs with DBSCAN, adding TCRdist sequence similarity when clustering within HLA-allele-positive subsets. Repertoires with fewer than 30,000 or more than 120,000 public chains were left out of co-occurrence clustering, as were five repertoires with anomalous nucleotide sharing. TCRdb's version of the immuneACCESS table is confined to in-frame rearrangements and falls short of the full clone set. An unresolved V gene accounts for under half of the shortfall where checked; the remainder is of unknown origin. That table is the source of V, J and clone size, and D and trimming were worked out from the DNA. This sample gives 90,000 to 100,000 clones in total; more than 60% of them show up just once. Of the sample, less than 2.5% falls within the top ten clones.

A remark on this clone: The antigen it recognizes is unknown. Per-base quality was not reported, and no clone a single base away is much larger than it.

The cohort was made up of roughly 670 healthy bone marrow donors. At the time of sampling, all cohort members were nominally healthy, though unrecorded immune exposures were likely present. The donor was CMV seronegative and belonged to the group of 352 seronegative cohort members. A peripheral blood sample was collected from each donor, and TCR beta sequencing was performed on peripheral blood mononuclear cells. Genomic DNA extraction from the blood cell samples was performed with the Qiagen DNeasy Blood Extraction Kit. The full study reports these points: Because HLA typing was unavailable for some donors at each locus, only the typed subset was used in association tests. Across donors, most TCR sequences were observed very rarely, whereas some public TCRs were present in many individuals. The authors suggested that the approach could potentially be generalized to other disease states and immunological phenotypes. Seventeen rarely observed V segments, including chromosome 9 orphons, were excluded from the earlier analysis of several hundred of the donors because counts were too low. In both the original and validation cohorts, the classifier was reported to diagnose cytomegalovirus status with high specificity and sensitivity. A later analysis reported that several top co-occurrence clusters appeared linked to parvovirus B19, influenza, CMV and Epstein-Barr virus. A further reported finding was that TCR beta sequences accurately predicted the HLA-A and HLA-B alleles for most subjects in the first cohort. Correlated functional status among segregating V segments might be attributable to linkage disequilibrium, but an unknown experimental factor could not be ruled out. In a later analysis, HLA-associated TCR beta chains were found to be more clonally expanded and to have lower generation probabilities than equally common non-associated chains. The presence/absence analyses assumed that sequencing depth was roughly uniform across donors, and that assumption may not be true. In an earlier analysis of 587 of the donors, most TCR beta V segments were observed in productive rearrangements about 90% or about 30% of the time, broadly matching IMGT annotations. In the study, 150 to 200 TCR beta chains were listed as associated with cytomegalovirus. When HLA alleles, especially DR and DQ, strongly co-occurred, TCR associations were difficult to assign to individual alleles. A later genetic analysis associated a missense DCLRE1C variant with V-gene and J-gene trimming of TCR beta chains, and an independent cohort replicated the association. A later genetic analysis reported fewer N-insertions in productive TCRs among donors in an Asian-associated ancestry cluster than the approximately 670-donor mean. A few of the identified cytomegalovirus-associated TCR beta chains were confirmed in vitro to be specific for cytomegalovirus antigens. The only immune exposure information available for the cohort was CMV serostatus. The sequencing pipeline was judged likely to have produced a cluster of highly shared sequence variants as a technical artifact. Only TCR beta chains were sequenced in this cohort, and the absence of alpha or paired-chain data limited detectable features. A later analysis found that most CMV-associated TCR beta chains appeared HLA-restricted, with HLA associations seemingly driven largely by CMV exposure. According to a later analysis, TCR association rates differed among HLA loci, with DRB1 alleles showing the most associated TCRs and HLA-C alleles showing the fewest. At a false discovery rate of 0.05, a later analysis linked around 17,000 TCR beta sequences to specific HLA alleles. Because the 87-base-pair reads could not distinguish some IMGT-functional V segments, including TRBV6-2 and TRBV6-3, those segments were excluded.

There are 16 amino acids in the CDR3, from cysteine to phenylalanine inclusive. Only CDR3 DNA is held: 48 bases, read in frame from base 1. The CDR1 and CDR2 encoded by the germline V gene are SGHDT and YYEEEE. Germline trimming: 2 bases from V, 1 base from J; junction bases outside gene matches: 4. The chain is made from TRBV5-6 and TRBJ2-1; TRBD1 aligns with 9 central bases. The receptor was isolated from a man aged 45-65 years in good health and CMV-seronegative. Sequencing was carried out using PBMCs. The CDR3 region: CASSFDRGESYNEQFF. The nucleotide sequence is TGTGCCAGCAGCTTTGACAGGGGGGAGTCCTACAATGAGCAGTTCTTC.